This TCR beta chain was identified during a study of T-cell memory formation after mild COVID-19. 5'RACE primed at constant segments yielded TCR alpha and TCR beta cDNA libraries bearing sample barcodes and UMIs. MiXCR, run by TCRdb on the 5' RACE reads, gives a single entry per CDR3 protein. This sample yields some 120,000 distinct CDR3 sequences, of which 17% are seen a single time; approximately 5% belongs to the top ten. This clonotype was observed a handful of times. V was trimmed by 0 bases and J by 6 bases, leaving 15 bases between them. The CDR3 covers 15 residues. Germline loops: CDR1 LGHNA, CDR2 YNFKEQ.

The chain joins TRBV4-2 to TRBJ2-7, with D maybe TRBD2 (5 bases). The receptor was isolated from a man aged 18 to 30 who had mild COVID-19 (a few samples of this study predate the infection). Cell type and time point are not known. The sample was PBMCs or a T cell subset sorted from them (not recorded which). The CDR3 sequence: CASSQERGRVREQYF. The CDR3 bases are TGTGCCAGCAGCCAAGAACGGGGTAGGGTACGCGAGCAGTACTTC.